The clone carrying this T cell receptor (beta chain) was seen only a few times. As yet, its antigen is unknown. A library of TCRbeta sequences, prepared with unique molecular identifiers, was generated. Using its own MiXCR run on the PCR reads, TCRdb lists one record per CDR3 protein. The data show 450,000 to 600,000 distinct CDR3 sequences, over 10% seen once. This record belongs to a study of T-cell reconstitution after alpha-beta-depleted transplantation in children. The study, taken as a whole, reports: Some patients owed their high day-60 TCRbeta diversity to surviving recipient T cells and thymic progenitors. The study reportedly traced alpha-beta T cells about two months after transplant to several hundred expanded graft clones.

This CDR3 is 21 amino acids long. CDR1 is MNHEY and CDR2 is SVGEGT in the germline V gene. The V and J ends lost 2 bases and 0 bases, in that order; junction bases with no gene match: 16. The chain employs TRBV6-2 or TRBV6-3 and TRBJ2-1; 10 nucleotides align to TRBD2. This sample comprised PBMCs, mostly from graft donor cells, obtained 360 days after TCRalphabeta/CD19-depleted stem cell transplant. The sequence was collected from a male patient under 18 who had a stem cell transplant for acute myeloid leukemia, so the T cells may come from the graft donor. CDR3 in amino acids: CASSYRPGTSANRISYNEQFF. The CDR3 nucleotides are TGTGCCAGCAGTTACCGACCCGGGACTAGCGCCAATCGAATCTCCTACAATGAGCAGTTCTTC.